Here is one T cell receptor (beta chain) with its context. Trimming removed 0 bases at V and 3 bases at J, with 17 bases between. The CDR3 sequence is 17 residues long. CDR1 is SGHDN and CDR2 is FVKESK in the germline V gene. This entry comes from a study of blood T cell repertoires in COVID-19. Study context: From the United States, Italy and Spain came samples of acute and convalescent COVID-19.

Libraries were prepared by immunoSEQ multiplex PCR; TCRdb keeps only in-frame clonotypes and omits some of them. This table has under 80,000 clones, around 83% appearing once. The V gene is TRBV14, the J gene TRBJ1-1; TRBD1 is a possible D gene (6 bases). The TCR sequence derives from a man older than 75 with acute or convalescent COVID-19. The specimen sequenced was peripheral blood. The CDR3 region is CASSQEGWQGNYTEAFF. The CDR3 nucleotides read TGTGCCAGCAGCCAAGAGGGGTGGCAGGGGAATTACACTGAAGCTTTCTTT.